These 18 T cell receptor beta chains were sequenced from one sample in a study of siplizumab effects on memory and regulatory T cells. Produced via immunoSEQ multiplex PCR; TCRdb's table is partial and in-frame only. This table has about 50,000 clones, more than 75% appearing once. Sequences were obtained from naive CD8+ T cells sorted from blood. The receptors come from a human donor in good health.

The rearrangement joins TRBV7-6 to TRBJ2-7; D remains unclear. This CDR3 has 14 amino acids. V gave up 5 bases and J gave up 0 bases, with 11 bases separating them. The germline gives CDR1 SGHVS, CDR2 FNYEAQ. Written as DNA, the CDR3 is TGTGCCAGCAGCCTAGTCGCCAACTCCTACGAGCAGTACTTC. Amino acid sequence: CASSLVANSYEQYF. Using reference TRBV7-6 and TRBJ2-7 for the parts outside the CDR3, the full variable domain is GAGVSQSPRYKVTKRGQDVALRCDPISGHVSLYWYRQALGQGPEFLTYFNYEAQQDKSGLPNDRFSAERPEGSISTLTIQRTEQRDSAMYRCASSLVANSYEQYFGPGTRLTVT.

Turning to this clone: A junction end diverges from the germline sequence, so it may reflect a read error. The rearrangement links TRBV7-9 to TRBJ2-7; D gene uncertain. The CDR3 has 14 amino acids. Germline V CDR1 and CDR2: SEHNR, FQNEAQ (reference sequence). In DNA, the CDR3 is TGTGCCAGCAGCTGGGTTCACTCCTCCAACGAGCAGTACTTC. Residues: CASSWVHSSNEQYF. Full variable domain (missing parts from reference TRBV7-9 and TRBJ2-7): DTGVSQNPRHKITKRGQNVTFRCDPISEHNRLYWYRQTLGQGPEFLTYFQNEAQLEKSRLLSDRFSAERPKGSFSTLEIQRTEQGDSAMYLCASSWVHSSNEQYFGPGTRLTVT.

J is TRBJ2-7 and V is TRBV25-1, with D perhaps matching TRBD2 (5 bases). Looked up from germline, CDR1 is MGHDK and CDR2 is SYGVNS. This CDR3 spans 15 amino acids. V lost 2 bases and J lost 2, with 13 bases in between. CDR3 bases: TGTGCCAGCAGTGAACGCGGTCTCGGGGCCTACGAGCAGTACTTC. Translated, it gives CASSERGLGAYEQYF.

This chain connects TRBV7-9 to TRBJ2-7; TRBD2 matches at 8 bases. Germline V gene sequence: CDR1 SEHNR, CDR2 FQNEAQ (reference sequence). V shed 5 bases and J 2 bases; nucleotides not matched to a gene: 8. This CDR3 region has 15 residues. DNA of the CDR3: TGTGCCAGCAGCACCTGGACTAGCAGCCCCTACGAGCAGTACTTC. It yields the protein CASSTWTSSPYEQYF. Full variable domain (outside the CDR3, taken from reference TRBV7-9 and TRBJ2-7): DTGVSQNPRHKITKRGQNVTFRCDPISEHNRLYWYRQTLGQGPEFLTYFQNEAQLEKSRLLSDRFSAERPKGSFSTLEIQRTEQGDSAMYLCASSTWTSSPYEQYFGPGTRLTVT.

V gene TRBV6-5 combines with J gene TRBJ1-5, with no clear D. The CDR3 is 15 amino acids. Deletions cut 6 bases from V and 0 bases from J, with 12 bases between. The germline CDR1 and CDR2 sequences are MNHEY and SVGAGI. The CDR3 loop reads CASRPAAYSNQPQHF. The CDR3 nucleotides are TGTGCCAGCAGACCCGCGGCTTATAGCAATCAGCCCCAGCATTTT.

The chain couples TRBV13 to TRBJ2-5; 14 bases agree with TRBD2. This CDR3 has 15 amino acids. Germline loops: CDR1 PRHDT, CDR2 FYEKMQ (reference sequence). Losses at the gene ends were 7 bases for V and 4 bases for J; bases not matched to a gene: 5. CDR3 sequence reads: CASTTSGRAGETQYF. In DNA form, the CDR3 reads TGTGCCAGCACGACTAGCGGGAGGGCAGGAGAGACCCAGTACTTC.

The chain carries TRBV2 and TRBJ2-1; 9 nucleotides match TRBD2. The germline CDR1 and CDR2 sequences are SNHLY and FYNNEI. Trimming at V came to 5 bases and at J to 6 bases, leaving 2 bases not matched to a gene. This CDR3 is built from 13 residues. CDR3 protein: CASSSGRINEQFF. In DNA, the CDR3 is TGTGCCAGCAGTAGCGGGAGGATCAATGAGCAGTTCTTC. The entire variable domain, with the rest obtained from reference TRBV2 and TRBJ2-1, is as follows: EPEVTQTPSHQVTQMGQEVILRCVPISNHLYFYWYRQILGQKVEFLVSFYNNEISEKSEIFDDQFSVERPDGSNFTLKIRSTKLEDSAMYFCASSSGRINEQFFGPGTRLTVL.

The CDR3 loop is CASSSLRGAVPYEQYF. The CDR3 DNA reads TGTGCCAGCAGCTCGCTCCGGGGGGCGGTCCCCTACGAGCAGTACTTC. The chain uses TRBV5-8 and TRBJ2-7; TRBD2 might be the D (7 bases). Germline loops: CDR1 SGHTS, CDR2 YDEGEE. This CDR3 contains 16 residues. Between the trimmed V and J ends, which lost 3 bases and 2 bases, there was a span of 18 bases. The variable domain in full, completed from reference TRBV5-8 and TRBJ2-7, reads EAGVTQSPTHLIKTRGQQATLRCSPISGHTSVYWYQQALGLGLQFLLWYDEGEERNRGNFPPRFSGRQFPNYSSELNVNALELEDSALYLCASSSLRGAVPYEQYFGPGTRLTVT.

In DNA, the CDR3 is TGTGCCAGTAGTATAGCTCTCTGGGTCACTAGCAATCAGCCCCAGCATTTT. Translated: CASSIALWVTSNQPQHF. The chain is built from TRBV19 and TRBJ1-5; D remains ambiguous. The germline V gene has CDR1 LNHDA and CDR2 SQIVND (reference sequence). With 1 base removed from V and 0 bases from J, the gap between germline ends came to 13 bases. The CDR3 has 17 amino acids.

CDR3 sequence (DNA): TGTGCCACCAGCAGCGGACCAAGCTCCTACAATGAGCAGTTCTTC. Encoded protein: CATSSGPSSYNEQFF. The rearrangement uses TRBV15 and TRBJ2-1; D remains ambiguous. The CDR3 contains 15 residues. Germline loops: CDR1 LNHNV, CDR2 YYDKDF (reference sequence). The ends were cut back, 3 bases at V and 0 bases at J, with 9 bases in the middle.

J is TRBJ2-7 and V is TRBV27; D is tentatively TRBD1 or TRBD2 (5 bases each). With 6 bases removed from V and 7 bases from J, the gap between germline ends came to 16 bases. The CDR3 sequence is 13 residues long. CDR1 is MNHEY and CDR2 is SMNVEV in the germline V gene (reference sequence). The CDR3 protein is CASSPGTRWEQYF. The CDR3 DNA reads TGTGCCAGCAGCCCCGGGACCCGGTGGGAGCAGTACTTC.

Remarks on this clone: The junction shows a germline mismatch at one end, possibly a read error. This chain uses TRBV7-7 with TRBJ2-3; 9 bases line up with TRBD1. This CDR3 spans 18 amino acids. Per the germline V gene, CDR1 is SSHAT and CDR2 is FNYEAQ (reference sequence). CDR3 residues: CASSQGGKGQGSLGTQYF. The CDR3 DNA sequence: TGTGCTAGCAGTCAGGGGGGTAAGGGACAGGGAAGTCTAGGTACGCAGTATTTT.

This sequence joins TRBV27 and TRBJ2-4; D may match TRBD1 or TRBD2 (6 bases each). There are 13 residues in the CDR3. V was pared by 4 bases and J by 9 bases, with 13 bases between. Looked up from germline, CDR1 is MNHEY and CDR2 is SMNVEV (reference sequence). CDR3 in DNA: TGTGCCAGCAGTTGGGGGGCTCGAAGCATTCAGTACTTC. Amino acids: CASSWGARSIQYF.

The chain is built from TRBV9 and TRBJ1-1, with a possible D match to TRBD1 (6 bases). CDR1 is SGDLS, CDR2 YYNGEE, per germline. The length of the CDR3 is 16 residues. Between the trimmed V and J ends, which lost 3 bases and 1 base, there was a span of 16 bases. The CDR3 loop is CASSGSQGYQNTEAFF. Written as DNA, the CDR3 is TGTGCCAGCAGCGGTTCACAGGGTTATCAGAACACTGAAGCTTTCTTT.

This clone has a handful of counts. The gene calls are TRBV19 and TRBJ2-7; D is possibly TRBD1 or TRBD2 (5 bases each). The length of the CDR3 is 12 residues. V lost 8 bases to trimming and J lost 5 bases, with 13 bases between them. Germline lookup yields CDR1 LNHDA and CDR2 SQIVND (reference sequence). CDR3 residues: CASAIRGDEQYF. CDR3 nucleotides: TGTGCCAGTGCTATCAGAGGGGACGAGCAGTACTTC.

The chain employs TRBV15 and TRBJ2-3, with 7 nucleotides matching TRBD1. The CDR3 has 14 amino acids. In germline, CDR1 is LNHNV, CDR2 YYDKDF (reference sequence). After removal of 3 bases from V and 6 bases from J, the junction contained 6 bases not matched to a gene. This chain's CDR3 is CATSRARGLDTQYF. CDR3 DNA sequence: TGTGCCACCAGCAGGGCTAGGGGGCTTGATACGCAGTATTTT.

The genes are TRBV5-4 and TRBJ2-5; no clear D gene. The germline V and J ends were trimmed by 2 bases and 5 bases, with 10 bases remaining between them. The CDR3 is made up of 13 amino acids. Germline CDR1 SGHNT, CDR2 YYREEE (reference sequence). The CDR3 region is CASSFKNGETQYF. The CDR3 bases are TGTGCCAGCAGCTTTAAAAATGGGGAGACCCAGTACTTC.

This chain connects TRBV27 to TRBJ2-7; 11 positions agree with TRBD1. The CDR3 loop spans 13 amino acids. In germline, CDR1 is MNHEY, CDR2 SMNVEV (reference sequence). V was pared by 6 bases and J by 7 bases, with 5 bases of the junction left unmatched. For the CDR3, the DNA is TGTGCCAGCAGCGGGACAGGGGGGTTAGAGCAGTACTTC. It yields the protein CASSGTGGLEQYF.